This T cell receptor beta chain derives from a study of shared clonotypes between healthy human individuals. In the study overall: Per donor, three plates held CD4 naive cells, three held CD4 memory, two held CD8 naive and one held CD8 memory. Study conclusions and caveats: Among the subsets, naive ones generally showed larger estimated richness than memory ones.

Germline V CDR1 and CDR2: SNHLY, FYNNEI. This CDR3 has 15 residues. Trimming removed 6 bases from V and 5 bases from J, with 17 bases in between. Using 200 ng DNA, approximately 30,000 T cell genomes, the sorted-subset replicate PCRs were run. The repertoire was sequenced with immunoSEQ multiplex PCR; TCRdb's copy has only in-frame clones and lacks some. The sample lists around 2.1 million clones, around 93% occurring once. Details on this clone: The antigen is undetermined.

Selected positively for CCR7 and CD45RO-negative, naive CD8 cells excluded terminally differentiated effector memory CD45RA+ cells. Sequencing was carried out using naive CD8+ T cells from PBMCs. The receptor was isolated from a man between 18 and 29 years old in good health. Some clones in this sample may be carry-over from other donors' samples. J is TRBJ2-1 and V is TRBV2; D might be TRBD2 (6 bases). CDR3 bases: TGTGCCAGCAGAGCCGCCTTGGGACTCGACAATGAGCAGTTCTTC. It encodes CASRAALGLDNEQFF.